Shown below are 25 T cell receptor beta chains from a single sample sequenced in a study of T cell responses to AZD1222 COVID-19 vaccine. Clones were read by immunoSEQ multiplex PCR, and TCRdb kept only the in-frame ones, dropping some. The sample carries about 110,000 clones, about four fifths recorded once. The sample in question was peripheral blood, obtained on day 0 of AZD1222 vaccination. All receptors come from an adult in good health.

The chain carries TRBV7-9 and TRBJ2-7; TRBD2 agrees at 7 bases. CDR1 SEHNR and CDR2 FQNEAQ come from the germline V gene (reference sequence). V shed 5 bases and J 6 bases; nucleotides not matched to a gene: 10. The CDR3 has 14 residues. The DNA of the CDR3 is TGTGCCAGCAGCCCAAGCTGGGGGGGTGGCGAGCAGTACTTC. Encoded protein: CASSPSWGGGEQYF.

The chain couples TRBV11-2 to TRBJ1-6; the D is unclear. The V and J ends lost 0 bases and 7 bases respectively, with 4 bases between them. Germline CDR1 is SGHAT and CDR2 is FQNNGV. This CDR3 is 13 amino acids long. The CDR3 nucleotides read TGTGCCAGCAGCTTAGATGGCAATTCACCCCTCCACTTT. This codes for CASSLDGNSPLHF.

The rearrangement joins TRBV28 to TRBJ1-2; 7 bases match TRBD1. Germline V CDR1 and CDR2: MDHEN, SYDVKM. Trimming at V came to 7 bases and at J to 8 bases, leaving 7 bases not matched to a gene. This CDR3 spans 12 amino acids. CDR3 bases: TGTGCCAGCAATACAGGGGCCGGGGGCTACACCTTC. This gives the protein CASNTGAGGYTF.

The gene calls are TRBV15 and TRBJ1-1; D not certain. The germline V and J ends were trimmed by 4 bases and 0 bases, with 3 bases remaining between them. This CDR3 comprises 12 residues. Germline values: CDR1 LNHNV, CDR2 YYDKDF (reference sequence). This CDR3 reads CATSNLNTEAFF. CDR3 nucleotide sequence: TGTGCCACCAGCAACTTGAACACTGAAGCTTTCTTT.

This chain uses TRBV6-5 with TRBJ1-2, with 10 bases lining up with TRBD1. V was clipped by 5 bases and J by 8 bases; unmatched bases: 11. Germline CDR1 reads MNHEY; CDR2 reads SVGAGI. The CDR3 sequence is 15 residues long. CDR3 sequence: CASSRGTGDVRGYTF. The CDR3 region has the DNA TGTGCCAGCAGTCGGGGGACAGGGGACGTTAGGGGCTACACCTTC.

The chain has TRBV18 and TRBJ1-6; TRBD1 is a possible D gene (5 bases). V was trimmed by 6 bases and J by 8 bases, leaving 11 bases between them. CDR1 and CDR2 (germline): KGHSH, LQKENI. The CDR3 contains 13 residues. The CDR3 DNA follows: TGTGCCAGCTCGCAGGGAGGGGATTCACCCCTCCACTTT. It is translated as CASSQGGDSPLHF.

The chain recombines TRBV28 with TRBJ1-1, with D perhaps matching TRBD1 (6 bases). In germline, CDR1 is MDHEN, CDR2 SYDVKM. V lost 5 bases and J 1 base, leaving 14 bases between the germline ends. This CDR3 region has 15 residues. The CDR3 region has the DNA TGTGCCAGCAGTCCTATGACAGGCGGGAACACTGAAGCTTTCTTT. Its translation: CASSPMTGGNTEAFF.

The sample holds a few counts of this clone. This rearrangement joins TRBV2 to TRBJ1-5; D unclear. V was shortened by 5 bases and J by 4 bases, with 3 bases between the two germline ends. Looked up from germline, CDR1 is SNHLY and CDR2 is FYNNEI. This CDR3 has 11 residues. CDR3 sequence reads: CASSLNQPQHF. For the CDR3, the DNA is TGTGCCAGCAGTCTTAATCAGCCCCAGCATTTT.

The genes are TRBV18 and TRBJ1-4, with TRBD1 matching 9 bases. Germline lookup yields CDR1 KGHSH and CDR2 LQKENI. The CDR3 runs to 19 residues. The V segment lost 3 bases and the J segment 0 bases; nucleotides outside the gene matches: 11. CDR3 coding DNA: TGTGCCAGCTCACCGACTCCTCCCGGGACAGGGTCAACTAATGAAAAACTGTTTTTT. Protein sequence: CASSPTPPGTGSTNEKLFF.

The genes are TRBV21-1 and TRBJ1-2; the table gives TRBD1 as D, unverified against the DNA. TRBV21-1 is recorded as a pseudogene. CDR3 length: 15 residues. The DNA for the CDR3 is TGTGCCAGCAGCAAAGACCGGGACATCAACTATGGCTACACCTTC. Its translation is CASSKDRDINYGYTF.

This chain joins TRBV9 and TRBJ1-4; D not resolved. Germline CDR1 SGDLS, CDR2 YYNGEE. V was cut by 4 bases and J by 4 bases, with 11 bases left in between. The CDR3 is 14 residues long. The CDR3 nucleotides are TGTGCCAGCAGCACAAGGACGGGTAATGAAAAACTGTTTTTT. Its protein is CASSTRTGNEKLFF. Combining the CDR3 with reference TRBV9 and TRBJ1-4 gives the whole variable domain DSGVTQTPKHLITATGQRVTLRCSPRSGDLSVYWYQQSLDQGLQFLIQYYNGEERAKGNILERFSAQQFPDLHSELNLSSLELGDSALYFCASSTRTGNEKLFFGSGTQLSVL.

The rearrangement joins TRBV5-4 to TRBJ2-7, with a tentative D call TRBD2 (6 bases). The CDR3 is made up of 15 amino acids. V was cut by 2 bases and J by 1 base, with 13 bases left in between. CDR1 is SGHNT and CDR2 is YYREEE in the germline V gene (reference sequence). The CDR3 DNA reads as TGTGCCAGCAGCTTAGGGACTGAGCTTTCCTACGAGCAGTACTTC. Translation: CASSLGTELSYEQYF.

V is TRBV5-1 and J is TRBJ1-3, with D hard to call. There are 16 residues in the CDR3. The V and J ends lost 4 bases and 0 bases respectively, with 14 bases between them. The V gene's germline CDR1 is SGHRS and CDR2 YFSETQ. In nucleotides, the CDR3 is TGCGCCAGCAGCCCGCTCGTTTACGTCTCTGGAAACACCATATATTTT. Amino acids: CASSPLVYVSGNTIYF.

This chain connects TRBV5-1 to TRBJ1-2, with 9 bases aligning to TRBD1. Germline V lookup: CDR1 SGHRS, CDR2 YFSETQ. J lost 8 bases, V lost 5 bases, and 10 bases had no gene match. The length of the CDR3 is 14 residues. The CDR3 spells CASSRDRGSQGYTF. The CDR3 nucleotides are TGCGCCAGCAGTCGCGACAGGGGGAGTCAAGGCTACACCTTC. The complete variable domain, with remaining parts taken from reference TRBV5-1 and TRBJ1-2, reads KAGVTQTPRYLIKTRGQQVTLSCSPISGHRSVSWYQQTPGQGLQFLFEYFSETQRNKGNFPGRFSGRQFSNSRSEMNVSTLELGDSALYLCASSRDRGSQGYTFGSGTRLTVV.

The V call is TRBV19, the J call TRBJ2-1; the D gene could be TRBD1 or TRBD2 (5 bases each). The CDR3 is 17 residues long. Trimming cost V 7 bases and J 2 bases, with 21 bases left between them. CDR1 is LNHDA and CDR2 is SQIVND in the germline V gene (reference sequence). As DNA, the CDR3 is TGTGCCAGTACCTCGGTGGGGGACCCGACGGCCTACAATGAGCAGTTCTTC. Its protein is CASTSVGDPTAYNEQFF.

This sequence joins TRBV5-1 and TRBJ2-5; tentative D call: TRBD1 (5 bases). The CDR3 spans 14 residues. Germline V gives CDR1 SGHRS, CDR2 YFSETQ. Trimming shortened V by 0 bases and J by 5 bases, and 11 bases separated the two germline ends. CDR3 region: CASSLGAGLETQYF. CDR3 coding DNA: TGCGCCAGCAGCTTGGGGGCAGGGCTGGAGACCCAGTACTTC.

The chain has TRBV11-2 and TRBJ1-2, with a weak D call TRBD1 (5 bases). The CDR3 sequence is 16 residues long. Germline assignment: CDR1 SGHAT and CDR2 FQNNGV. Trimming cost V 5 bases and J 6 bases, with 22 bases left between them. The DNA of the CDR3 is TGTGCCAGCAGCCAAAGATCAGGGTCGGGGTCCGATGGCTACACCTTC. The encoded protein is CASSQRSGSGSDGYTF.

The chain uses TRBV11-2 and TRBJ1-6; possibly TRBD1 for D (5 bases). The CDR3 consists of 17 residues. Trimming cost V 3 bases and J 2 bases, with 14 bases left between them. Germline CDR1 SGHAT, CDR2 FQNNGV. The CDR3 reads CASSFGADGAYNSPLHF. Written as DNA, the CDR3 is TGTGCCAGCAGCTTCGGGGCAGACGGAGCCTATAATTCACCCCTCCACTTT.

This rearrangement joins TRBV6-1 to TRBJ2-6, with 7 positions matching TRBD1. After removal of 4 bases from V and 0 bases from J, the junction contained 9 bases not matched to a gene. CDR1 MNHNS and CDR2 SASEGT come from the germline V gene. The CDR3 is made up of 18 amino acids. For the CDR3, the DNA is TGTGCCAGCAGTGGCGACAGGGTAACCCACTCTGGGGCCAACGTCCTGACTTTC. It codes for CASSGDRVTHSGANVLTF.

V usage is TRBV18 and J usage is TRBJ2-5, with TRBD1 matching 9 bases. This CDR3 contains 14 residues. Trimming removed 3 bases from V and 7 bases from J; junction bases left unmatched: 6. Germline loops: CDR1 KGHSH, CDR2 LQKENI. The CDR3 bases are TGTGCCAGCTCACCCGGGACAGGGAGCGGGACCCAGTACTTC. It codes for CASSPGTGSGTQYF.

CDR3: CAWSVNRPGPQPQHF. In nucleotides, the CDR3 is TGTGCCTGGAGTGTAAATAGGCCTGGTCCCCAGCCCCAGCATTTT. The rearrangement joins TRBV30 to TRBJ1-5; no clear D gene. The length of the CDR3 is 15 residues. V gave up 0 bases and J gave up 7 bases, with 16 bases separating them. Germline CDR1 is GTSNPN and CDR2 is SVGIG (reference sequence).

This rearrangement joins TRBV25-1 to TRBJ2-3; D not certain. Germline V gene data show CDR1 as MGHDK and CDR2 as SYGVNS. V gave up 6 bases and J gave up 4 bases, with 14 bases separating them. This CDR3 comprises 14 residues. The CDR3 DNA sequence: TGTGCCAGCAGGGGCCTGGAATCCTCAGATACGCAGTATTTT. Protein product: CASRGLESSDTQYF.

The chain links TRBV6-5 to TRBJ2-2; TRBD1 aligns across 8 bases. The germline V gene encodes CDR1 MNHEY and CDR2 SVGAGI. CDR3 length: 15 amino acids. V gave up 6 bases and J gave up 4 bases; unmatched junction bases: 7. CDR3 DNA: TGTGCCAGCAGACTCGGACAGGGTTTCACCGGGGAGCTGTTTTTT. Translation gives CASRLGQGFTGELFF.

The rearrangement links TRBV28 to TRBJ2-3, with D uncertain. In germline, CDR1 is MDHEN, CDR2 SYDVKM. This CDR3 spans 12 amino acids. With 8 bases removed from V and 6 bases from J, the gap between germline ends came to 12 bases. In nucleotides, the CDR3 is TGTGCCAGCGAAAGAAATGGGGATACGCAGTATTTT. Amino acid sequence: CASERNGDTQYF.

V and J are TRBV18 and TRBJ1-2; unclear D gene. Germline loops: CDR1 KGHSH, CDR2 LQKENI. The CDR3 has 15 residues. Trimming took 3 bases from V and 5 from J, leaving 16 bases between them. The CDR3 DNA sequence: TGTGCCAGCTCACCCATAAGCGGGTCGGGGTATGGCTACACCTTC. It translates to CASSPISGSGYGYTF.